This T cell receptor (beta chain) originates from a study of T-cell memory formation after mild COVID-19. At the level of the study: Each donor largely had its own TCR clusters.

On this clonotype: Its antigen is unidentified.

Study-wide points: Largely, contracting CD4+ clones fell within CM and EM, and contracting CD8+ clones within EMRA.

The V gene end was trimmed by 4 bases and the J gene end by 3 bases; junction bases not matched to a gene: 9. In germline, CDR1 is MNHEY, CDR2 SVGEGT. This CDR3 region has 18 residues. 5'RACE primed from the constant segment yielded TCR alpha and TCR beta cDNA libraries bearing sample barcodes and UMIs. Each CDR3 protein gets one entry after TCRdb re-called the 5' RACE reads with MiXCR. The sample consists of around 250,000 distinct CDR3 sequences, 15% to 20% of them appearing once. This receptor was obtained from a man aged 18 to 29 who had mild COVID-19 (a few samples of this study predate the infection). Cell type and time point are not known. Sequences were obtained from PBMCs or a T cell subset sorted from them (not recorded which). The V call is TRBV6-2 or TRBV6-3, the J call TRBJ2-5, with 15 bases matching TRBD2. The CDR3 DNA sequence: TGTGCCAGCAGTTCGGGGACTAGCGGGGGGCTAGGAGAAGAGACCCAGTACTTC. The encoded protein is CASSSGTSGGLGEETQYF.